The 18 T cell receptor beta chains in this list originate from one sample, sequenced in a study of blood T cell repertoires in COVID-19. Clones were read by immunoSEQ multiplex PCR, and TCRdb kept only the in-frame ones, dropping some. The profile covers some 290,000 clones, with roughly 90% appearing a single time and 11% taken by the ten largest. Specimen: peripheral blood. These receptor sequences come from a woman under 40 with COVID-19, enrolled during active disease.

The chain employs TRBV12-3 or TRBV12-4 and TRBJ2-1, with D perhaps TRBD1 (6 bases). The CDR3 totals 13 residues. Trimming removed 2 bases at V and 7 bases at J, with 9 bases between. CDR3: CASSLTGRNEQFF. For the CDR3, the DNA is TGTGCCAGCAGTTTAACAGGGCGTAATGAGCAGTTCTTC.

V and J are TRBV12-5 and TRBJ2-3; D might be TRBD1 (7 bases). Trimming took 9 bases from V and 0 from J, leaving 13 bases between them. This CDR3 comprises 14 residues. Germline assignment: CDR1 LGHNT and CDR2 FRNRAP. CDR3 sequence: CASLQGGSTDTQYF. Here the CDR3 DNA reads TGTGCTAGCCTCCAGGGGGGAAGCACAGATACGCAGTATTTT.

This chain connects TRBV7-6 to TRBJ2-5; possibly TRBD2 for D (5 bases). The CDR3 is 15 residues long. Germline V gene sequence: CDR1 SGHVS, CDR2 FNYEAQ. The V gene lost 5 bases and the J gene lost 0 bases, with 13 bases spanning the gap. The CDR3 loop reads CASSPLGGHQETQYF. CDR3 DNA: TGTGCCAGCAGCCCCCTCGGAGGCCACCAAGAGACCCAGTACTTC.

The J gene is TRBJ1-6, the V gene TRBV11-2, with TRBD1 as a possible D gene (5 bases). The CDR3 runs to 16 residues. Trimming removed 1 base at V and 6 bases at J, with 13 bases between. The germline CDR1 and CDR2 sequences are SGHAT and FQNNGV. The CDR3 DNA sequence: TGTGCCAGCAGCTTAGCCCTCCAGGGTCCTAATTCACCCCTCCACTTT. This codes for CASSLALQGPNSPLHF. The whole variable domain, remainder taken from reference TRBV11-2 and TRBJ1-6, is EAGVAQSPRYKIIEKRQSVAFWCNPISGHATLYWYQQILGQGPKLLIQFQNNGVVDDSQLPKDRFSAERLKGVDSTLKIQPAKLEDSAVYLCASSLALQGPNSPLHFGNGTRLTVT.

V and J are TRBV14 and TRBJ1-6; no clear D gene. Trimming shortened V by 0 bases and J by 7 bases, and 10 bases separated the two germline ends. The CDR3 spans 15 residues. The germline gives CDR1 SGHDN, CDR2 FVKESK. The CDR3: CASSQDRWRNSPLHF. The CDR3, as DNA: TGTGCCAGCAGCCAAGACCGGTGGAGGAATTCACCCCTCCACTTT.

The rearrangement uses TRBV4-2 and TRBJ2-3; the match to TRBD1 covers 8 bases. Germline assignment: CDR1 LGHNA and CDR2 YNFKEQ. Trimming took 1 base from V and 2 from J; bases not matched to a gene: 5. CDR3 length equals 16 residues. As DNA, the CDR3 is TGTGCCAGCAGCCAAGCCGACAGGGGTACCACAGATACGCAGTATTTT. Translating gives CASSQADRGTTDTQYF.

This clone was seen a single time. The J gene is TRBJ2-2, the V gene TRBV11-1; 9 bases match TRBD1. After removal of 8 bases from V and 5 bases from J, the junction contained 9 bases not matched to a gene. The CDR3 extends over 15 amino acids. CDR1 and CDR2 from the germline V gene are SGHAT and FQDESV (reference sequence). This CDR3 reads CASAATGGGTGELFF. The CDR3 DNA reads as TGTGCCAGCGCCGCTACAGGGGGCGGGACCGGGGAGCTGTTTTTT.

The chain has TRBV7-2 and TRBJ1-1; 7 bases line up with TRBD1. The CDR3 totals 16 residues. The junction had 4 bases not matched to a gene; V was cut back by 0 bases and J by 0 bases. Germline V gives CDR1 SGHTA, CDR2 FQGNSA. CDR3 in DNA: TGTGCCAGCAGCTTAGCCAGGGGGGTTATGAACACTGAAGCTTTCTTT. Its translation: CASSLARGVMNTEAFF.

The chain combines TRBV5-1 with TRBJ1-1, with TRBD1 as a possible D gene (5 bases). V shed 4 bases and J shed 0 bases, with 19 bases lying between them. The CDR3 totals 17 residues. Germline V CDR1 and CDR2: SGHRS, YFSETQ. The CDR3 DNA follows: TGCGCCAGCAGCCCCCCCGGAGGGGACCTTTTGAACACTGAAGCTTTCTTT. It is translated as CASSPPGGDLLNTEAFF.

This chain uses TRBV2 with TRBJ2-7, with TRBD2 as a possible D gene (7 bases). Trimming stripped 8 bases from V and 6 bases from J, with 23 bases between. The CDR3 loop spans 15 amino acids. Germline V gene sequence: CDR1 SNHLY, CDR2 FYNNEI. CDR3: CASGRGGFPSSEQYF. The CDR3, as DNA: TGTGCCAGCGGGAGGGGGGGTTTCCCTTCGAGCGAGCAGTACTTC.

The chain carries TRBV5-6 and TRBJ2-5; TRBD2 aligns across 7 bases. CDR1 SGHDT and CDR2 YYEEEE come from the germline V gene. The CDR3 is 15 amino acids. V dropped 2 bases and J dropped 2; count of bases not matched to a gene: 6. CDR3 in DNA: TGTGCCAGCAGCTTTATCGGGGGGTCGCAAGAGACCCAGTACTTC. As protein: CASSFIGGSQETQYF.

The sample holds a few counts of this clone. The chain combines TRBV7-9 with TRBJ1-1; D is unclear. From germline, CDR1 is SEHNR and CDR2 FQNEAQ (reference sequence). The CDR3 consists of 14 residues. Trimming shortened V by 1 base and J by 1 base, and 7 bases separated the two germline ends. This CDR3 reads CASSLEQKNTEAFF. The CDR3 DNA follows: TGTGCCAGCAGCTTAGAACAGAAGAACACTGAAGCTTTCTTT.

The chain has TRBV15 and TRBJ1-4; D remains ambiguous. The CDR3 sequence is 14 residues long. Germline assignment: CDR1 LNHNV and CDR2 YYDKDF (reference sequence). Trimming cost V 0 bases and J 8 bases, with 10 bases left between them. The CDR3 coding sequence is TGTGCCACCAGCAGAGAGGCGCAGGCAGAAAAACTGTTTTTT. Translation gives CATSREAQAEKLFF.

V usage is TRBV6-5 and J usage is TRBJ1-5, with a weak D call TRBD1 (5 bases). CDR1 is MNHEY and CDR2 is SVGAGI in the germline V gene. The CDR3 is 14 amino acids. Trimming removed 7 bases at V and 0 bases at J, with 10 bases between. The CDR3 DNA sequence: TGTGCCAGCAACAGGTTTTATAGCAATCAGCCCCAGCATTTT. Amino acid sequence: CASNRFYSNQPQHF.

The chain joins TRBV5-1 to TRBJ2-7; D ambiguous. The germline V and J ends were trimmed by 1 base and 3 bases, with 14 bases remaining between them. The V gene's germline CDR1 is SGHRS and CDR2 YFSETQ. The CDR3 consists of 15 residues. The CDR3 DNA reads as TGCGCCAGCAGCTTGACAGCTCGGCCACTCTACGAGCAGTACTTC. This codes for CASSLTARPLYEQYF.

This clone was counted a single time. CDR3 coding DNA: TGTGCCAGCAGCGAGATTTACGAGCAGTACTTC. Translating gives CASSEIYEQYF. This sequence joins TRBV2 and TRBJ2-7; no definite D call. The CDR3 runs to 11 residues. With 6 bases removed from V and 4 bases from J, the gap between germline ends came to 7 bases. CDR1 and CDR2 (germline): SNHLY, FYNNEI.

V and J are TRBV15 and TRBJ1-6, with a possible D match to TRBD1 (5 bases). Germline CDR1 is LNHNV and CDR2 is YYDKDF (reference sequence). Trimming took off 3 bases at V and 6 bases at J, with 18 bases between the two ends. The CDR3 runs 17 residues. The DNA of the CDR3 is TGTGCCACCAGCAGGATAGATATATCAGGGTTTAATTCACCCCTCCACTTT. The encoded protein is CATSRIDISGFNSPLHF.

V gene TRBV5-4 combines with J gene TRBJ2-1; TRBD2 matches at 9 bases. This CDR3 contains 17 residues. Trimming removed 0 bases from V and 4 bases from J; junction bases left unmatched: 8. The germline V gene has CDR1 SGHNT and CDR2 YYREEE (reference sequence). CDR3 in DNA: TGTGCCAGCAGCTTGGTCAGCGGGGGGTTCGTTTACAATGAGCAGTTCTTC. Its protein is CASSLVSGGFVYNEQFF.